Listed below are T cell receptor beta chains from one sample, sequenced in a study of metastatic and nonmetastatic thyroid tumors. TCRdb redid the clone calls on the PCR reads using MiXCR. Among some 17,000 clones, roughly 26% were seen once, and the ten largest hold approximately 13%. The sequenced sample was tumor tissue. The source is a female donor with papillary thyroid cancer or a benign thyroid nodule (not recorded which). Some clones in this sample may be carry-over from other donors' samples. Both conserved end residues are part of each CDR3. D genes are given only for firm matches. Clone size is given for some rows only: seen once, a few or many times, or a class if the clone is expanded.

.	TRBV28	TRBJ2-7	few	TGTGCCAGCAGTTTAGCTTGGGGCACAGCGGGCCTGAGGAACGAGCAGTACTTC	CASSLAWGTAGLRNEQYF
.	TRBV6-5	TRBJ2-7	.	TGTGCCAGCAGTTACGCTGATGGATACGAGCAGTACTTC	CASSYADGYEQYF
.	TRBV20-1	TRBJ2-3	once	TGCAGTGCTATCTGGCGGAAGTCTAGCACAGATACGCAGTATTTT	CSAIWRKSSTDTQYF
.	TRBV20-1	TRBJ1-2	.	TGCAGTGCTAGTGCAGGAGAAAACTATGGCTACACCTTC	CSASAGENYGYTF
.	TRBV7-2	TRBJ2-7	few	TGTGCCAGCAGCTTGGCCCCCCTGACCTCCTACGAGCAGTACTTC	CASSLAPLTSYEQYF
TRBD2	TRBV4-1	TRBJ2-2	.	TGCGCCAGCAGCCCCCTAGCGGCGAACACCGGGGAGCTGTTTTTT	CASSPLAANTGELFF
.	TRBV20-1	TRBJ2-3	many	TGCAGTGCTAGTAATAATCCGGCAGATACGCAGTATTTT	CSASNNPADTQYF
.	TRBV6-1	TRBJ2-7	.	TGTGCCAGCACCCACAGCTACGAGCAGTACTTC	CASTHSYEQYF
.	TRBV30	TRBJ2-3	few	TGTGCCTGGGGGGCGGGAGATACGCAGTATTTT	CAWGAGDTQYF
TRBD1	TRBV5-6	TRBJ1-1	.	TGTGCCAGCAGCGCCGGACAGGGGTCCGCTTTCTTT	CASSAGQGSAFF
.	TRBV20-1	TRBJ2-7	many	TGCAGTGTTCCCTCGGGCTACGAGCAGTACTTC	CSVPSGYEQYF
.	TRBV5-1	TRBJ1-2	many	TGCGCCAGCAACTCACGGGGGGGTCTAAGGCATGGCTACACCTTC	CASNSRGGLRHGYTF
TRBD1	TRBV11-2	TRBJ1-1	medium-sized	TGTGCCAGCAGCTTATACAGGGGTGGTGAAGCTTTCTTT	CASSLYRGGEAFF
TRBD1	TRBV27	TRBJ1-2	few	TGTGCCAGCAGTTTCCTCGACAGGGGGTCCCATGGCTACACCTTC	CASSFLDRGSHGYTF
.	TRBV3-1	TRBJ2-7	many	TGTGCCAGCAGCCATGATGACAGGCCCTACGAGCAGTACTTC	CASSHDDRPYEQYF
.	TRBV11-2	TRBJ1-1	few	TGTGCCAGCAGCTTAGATCCCCCCAGGGGACTGAACACTGAAGCTTTCTTT	CASSLDPPRGLNTEAFF
TRBD1	TRBV3-1	TRBJ1-2	.	TGTGCCAGCAGCCAAGATTCAGACAGGGGATACTATGGCTACACCTTC	CASSQDSDRGYYGYTF
.	TRBV6-2/TRBV6-3	TRBJ1-1	few	TGTGCCAGCAGACCCTTACAGGGATACACTGAAGCTTTCTTT	CASRPLQGYTEAFF
TRBD1	TRBV20-1	TRBJ2-3	.	TGCAGTGCTAGACCCCCGGGACAGGGATGGGGCACAGATACGCAGTATTTT	CSARPPGQGWGTDTQYF
.	TRBV6-2/TRBV6-3	TRBJ1-2	few	TGTGCCAGCAGTTACTCTGGCAGGGATAGCGGCTACACCTTC	CASSYSGRDSGYTF
TRBD2	TRBV24-1	TRBJ2-1	.	TGTGCCACCAGCACGGTTTTAAGCGGGGCCCACAATGAGCAGTTCTTC	CATSTVLSGAHNEQFF
TRBD2	TRBV20-1	TRBJ2-1	.	TGCAGTGCTAGAGCGTACCCGGGACTAGCGGCAGGATCTGAGCAGTTCTTC	CSARAYPGLAAGSEQFF
.	TRBV18	TRBJ1-5	.	TGTGCCAGCTCACCGATGGGAAGCAATCAGCCCCAGCATTTT	CASSPMGSNQPQHF
.	TRBV18	TRBJ2-1	.	TGTGCCAGCTCACCACTTAGCTACAATGAGCAGTTCTTC	CASSPLSYNEQFF
TRBD2	TRBV2	TRBJ2-5	.	TGTGCCAGCAGTGGGGGACTAGGCGAGTGGGAGACCCAGTACTTC	CASSGGLGEWETQYF
TRBD1	TRBV12-3/TRBV12-4	TRBJ2-2	medium-sized	TGTGCCAGCAGGAGACAGGGAGCCGGGGAGCTGTTTTTT	CASRRQGAGELFF
TRBD2	TRBV4-2	TRBJ2-1	many	TGTGCCAGCAGCCAGCGGGAGTCCTACAATGAGCAGTTCTTC	CASSQRESYNEQFF
TRBD1	TRBV20-1	TRBJ1-6	.	TGCAGTGCTGGACAGGGGGTGACTAATTCACCCCTCCACTTT	CSAGQGVTNSPLHF
.	TRBV7-2	TRBJ2-7	few	TGTGCCAGACTCACCGGGTTGGGGATTCACGAGCAGTACTTC	CARLTGLGIHEQYF
.	TRBV7-2	TRBJ2-3	.	TGTGCCAGCAGCTTGCAAGCAGATACGCAGTATTTT	CASSLQADTQYF
.	TRBV12-3/TRBV12-4	TRBJ2-1	.	TGTGCCAGCACCAAAAGAGGGGGACGGTACAATGAGCAGTTCTTC	CASTKRGGRYNEQFF
.	TRBV6-2/TRBV6-3	TRBJ1-4	few	TGTGCCAGCAGCCAGGGGAGGGGAACAGCAACTAATGAAAAACTGTTTTTT	CASSQGRGTATNEKLFF
.	TRBV9	TRBJ2-3	.	TGTGCCAGCAGCGTAGGCCTTTTGGGCTCAGATACGCAGTATTTT	CASSVGLLGSDTQYF
TRBD1	TRBV11-2	TRBJ1-2	.	TGTGCCAGCCTAAGAAGGGACAGGGGGCGCACTCCTCGACACTATGGCTACACCTTC	CASLRRDRGRTPRHYGYTF
.	TRBV27	TRBJ2-1	.	TGTGCCAGCAGTTCGGGAAGACAAAGGACTCACCCCTCCAATGAGCAGTTCTTC	CASSSGRQRTHPSNEQFF
.	TRBV7-2	TRBJ2-7	medium-sized	TGTGCCAGCAGCGTTGACAGGAGCTCCTACGAGCAGTACTTC	CASSVDRSSYEQYF
.	TRBV2	TRBJ1-2	.	TGTGCCAGCAGTGAAGAGGGCCGAGATTATGGCTACACCTTC	CASSEEGRDYGYTF
.	TRBV9	TRBJ1-6	few	TGTGCCAGCAGCGCCAGTAATTCACCCCTCCACTTT	CASSASNSPLHF
.	TRBV12-3/TRBV12-4	TRBJ2-7	few	TGTGCCAGCCCTACGGCCTACGAGCAGTACTTC	CASPTAYEQYF
TRBD2	TRBV19	TRBJ2-2	.	TGTGCCAGTAGTATATCGGCGGCCTTCGAAGCGGGAGCGGGCACCGGGGAGCTGTTTTTT	CASSISAAFEAGAGTGELFF
.	TRBV5-5	TRBJ1-6	many	TGTGCCAGCAGCCCCATTGCCTATAATTCACCCCTCCACTTT	CASSPIAYNSPLHF
.	TRBV5-1	TRBJ1-4	.	TGCGCCAGCAGCTGCTTTTGCAGGGTTCCCCCCAAAGATGAAAAACTGTTTTTT	CASSCFCRVPPKDEKLFF
TRBD1	TRBV11-1	TRBJ2-1	.	TGTGCCAGCAGCACCCGGACAGGGACCGTTAGGAATGAGCAGTTCTTC	CASSTRTGTVRNEQFF
TRBD2	TRBV5-1	TRBJ2-7	.	TGCGCCAGCAGCTTGGATGTGGGAGGGTACGAGCAGTACTTC	CASSLDVGGYEQYF
TRBD2	TRBV5-1	TRBJ2-1	once	TGCGCCAGCAGCCAAGAGACTAGCGGCTTCTTGGGGGAGCAGTTCTTC	CASSQETSGFLGEQFF
.	TRBV6-2/TRBV6-3	TRBJ2-5	.	TGTGCCAGCAGCCCCGGGACCTGGGGGGAGACCCAGTACTTC	CASSPGTWGETQYF
.	TRBV27	TRBJ2-7	few	TGTGCCAGCAGTGGGACGGGCTCCTACGAGCAGTACTTC	CASSGTGSYEQYF
TRBD2	TRBV5-1	TRBJ2-2	medium-sized	TGCGCCAGCATGGGGGGACTAGCGGGATCCGGGGAGCTGTTTTTT	CASMGGLAGSGELFF
.	TRBV7-8	TRBJ2-3	.	TGTGCCAGCAGCCCCAGGAGGGCGGCGGATACGCAGTATTTT	CASSPRRAADTQYF
TRBD2	TRBV3-1	TRBJ2-3	many	TGTGCCAGCAGCCAAGGGGCCGGGACTAGTCGGGGTACGCAGTATTTT	CASSQGAGTSRGTQYF
.	TRBV11-2	TRBJ2-7	.	TGTGCCAGCAGCTTAGGGCAGGGCGGGGAGCAGTACTTC	CASSLGQGGEQYF
TRBD2	TRBV6-4	TRBJ2-3	few	TGTGCCAGCAGTGACGGGACTAGCGCAGATACGCAGTATTTT	CASSDGTSADTQYF
TRBD1	TRBV6-2/TRBV6-3	TRBJ1-5	few	TGTGCCAGCAGTTCGGGACAGGGAATTGGTAGCAATCAGCCCCAGCATTTT	CASSSGQGIGSNQPQHF
.	TRBV27	TRBJ2-5	large	TGTGCCAGCAGTTTATCCCTGCCCTACAGGGTGGAGACCCAGTACTTC	CASSLSLPYRVETQYF
.	TRBV5-1	TRBJ1-4	once	TGCGCCAGCAGCCCCAATGCTCCTCCTGCAACTAATGAAAAACTGTTTTTT	CASSPNAPPATNEKLFF